This T cell receptor beta chain is from a study of neurological immune-mediated disorders. Study observations and caveats: No CDR3 amino acid sequences recurred among expanded clones across subjects, suggesting private repertoires in all groups. The study found the most TCR clonal expansion in HTLV-1-associated myelopathy and the least in multiple sclerosis, below healthy controls.

5'RACE with 10-nucleotide random UMIs produced the cDNA. Every sequencing run generated over 180 million TCR-beta sequences from 15-18 subjects. TCRdb called the 5' RACE reads again in MiXCR, with one record for every CDR3 protein. The repertoire holds 67,000 or so distinct CDR3 sequences, with around 15% as singletons. Regarding time point: longitudinal time-point 1 (baseline). Germline V gives CDR1 SGHRS, CDR2 YFSETQ. This CDR3 contains 16 residues. The germline V and J ends were trimmed by 2 bases and 8 bases, with 17 bases remaining between them. This clonotype was recorded at least ten times. Its matching antigen is unknown.

Sequenced input: PBMCs. The rearrangement uses TRBV5-1 and TRBJ1-6; D may be TRBD1 (6 bases). This sequence was found in a female donor with HTLV-1-associated myelopathy (HAM/TSP). The CDR3 DNA reads as TGCGCCAGCAGCTTAGAGCGCAAAGGGGGGCATTCACCCCTCCACTTT. The encoded protein is CASSLERKGGHSPLHF.